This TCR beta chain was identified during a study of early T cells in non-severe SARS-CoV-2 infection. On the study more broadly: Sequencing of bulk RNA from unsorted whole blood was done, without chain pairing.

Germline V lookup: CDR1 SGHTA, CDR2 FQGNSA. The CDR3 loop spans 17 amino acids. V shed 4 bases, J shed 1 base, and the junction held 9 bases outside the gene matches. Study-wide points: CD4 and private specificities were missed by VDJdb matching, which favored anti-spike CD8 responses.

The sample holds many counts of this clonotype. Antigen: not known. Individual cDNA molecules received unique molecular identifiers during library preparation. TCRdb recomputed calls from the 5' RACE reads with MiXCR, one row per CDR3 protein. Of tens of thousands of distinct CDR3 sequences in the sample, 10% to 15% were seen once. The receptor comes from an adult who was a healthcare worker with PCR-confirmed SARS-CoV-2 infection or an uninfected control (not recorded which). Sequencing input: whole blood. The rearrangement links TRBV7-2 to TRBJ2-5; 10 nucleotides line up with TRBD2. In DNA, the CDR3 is TGTGCCAGCAGCTCAAAGCGGGGGGGAGATTCCCAAGAGACCCAGTACTTC. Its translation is CASSSKRGGDSQETQYF.